Listed here are 17 T cell receptor beta chains from one sample, sequenced in a study of cytomegalovirus exposure and HLA in healthy donors. The PCR employed 60 Vbeta primers together with 13 Jbeta primers. The method was immunoSEQ multiplex PCR; TCRdb's version includes in-frame clones alone and lacks a portion of them. The sample consists of about 130,000 clones, more than 8% of them appearing once. Sequencing input: PBMCs. The receptors shown here come from a man in his forties in good health and CMV-seronegative.

The table lists this clone with a few counts. V gene TRBV5-1 combines with J gene TRBJ1-1, with 10 bases fitting TRBD1. Germline V CDR1 and CDR2: SGHRS, YFSETQ. The CDR3 consists of 16 residues. Trimming cost V 0 bases and J 2 bases; bases outside gene matches: 4. CDR3 coding DNA: TGCGCCAGCAGCTTGGGACAGGGGGCTACAAACACTGAAGCTTTCTTT. Translated, it gives CASSLGQGATNTEAFF. The variable domain in full, with the rest retrieved from reference TRBV5-1 and TRBJ1-1, is KAGVTQTPRYLIKTRGQQVTLSCSPISGHRSVSWYQQTPGQGLQFLFEYFSETQRNKGNFPGRFSGRQFSNSRSEMNVSTLELGDSALYLCASSLGQGATNTEAFFGQGTRLTVV.

The sample holds a few counts of this clone. V and J are TRBV6-1 and TRBJ2-7; D possibly corresponds to TRBD1 (5 bases). Germline V gene sequence: CDR1 MNHNS, CDR2 SASEGT. V was shortened by 2 bases and J by 2 bases, with 10 bases between the two germline ends. The CDR3 loop spans 14 amino acids. This chain's CDR3 is CASSEYSRAYEQYF. The CDR3 nucleotides are TGTGCCAGCAGTGAATACTCCAGGGCCTACGAGCAGTACTTC.

Only a few counts were recorded for this clone. This chain links TRBV5-1 with TRBJ2-2; D gene ambiguous. V dropped 1 base and J dropped 2 bases, with 6 bases sitting between them. Germline V gives CDR1 SGHRS, CDR2 YFSETQ. The CDR3 spans 14 residues. CDR3 region: CASSLTSNTGELFF. DNA for the CDR3: TGCGCCAGCAGCTTGACATCCAACACCGGGGAGCTGTTTTTT. Looking up the rest from reference TRBV5-1 and TRBJ2-2 gives the full variable domain: KAGVTQTPRYLIKTRGQQVTLSCSPISGHRSVSWYQQTPGQGLQFLFEYFSETQRNKGNFPGRFSGRQFSNSRSEMNVSTLELGDSALYLCASSLTSNTGELFFGEGSRLTVL.

The chain employs TRBV5-1 and TRBJ1-3, with D possibly matching TRBD1 (6 bases). The germline V and J ends were trimmed by 4 bases and 0 bases, with 14 bases remaining between them. This CDR3 is 16 amino acids long. Germline V gene lookup returns CDR1 SGHRS and CDR2 YFSETQ. The chain's CDR3 is CASSGPPRGSGNTIYF. The CDR3 DNA sequence: TGCGCCAGCAGCGGCCCCCCCAGGGGCTCTGGAAACACCATATATTTT.

This clone was recorded a few times. This chain joins TRBV6-6 and TRBJ1-5, with no clear D. V was pared by 5 bases and J by 3 bases, with 5 bases between. The CDR3 is made up of 12 amino acids. Per the germline V gene, CDR1 is MNHNY and CDR2 is SVGAGI (reference sequence). The CDR3 nucleotides are TGTGCCAGCAGTCCACTCAATCAGCCCCAGCATTTT. Amino acid sequence: CASSPLNQPQHF.

This clone was recorded a few times. CDR3 bases: TGCGCCAGCACGGGGGTCGCGGGGAGGGATGAGCAGTTCTTC. Its translation is CASTGVAGRDEQFF. The chain carries TRBV10-2 and TRBJ2-1, with 7 bases lining up with TRBD2. The ends lost 7 bases at V and 8 bases at J; junction bases unmatched: 11. CDR1 is WSHSY, CDR2 SAAADI, per germline. The CDR3 has 14 residues.

J is TRBJ1-5 and V is TRBV7-2; no definite D call. The CDR3 is 13 amino acids. Per the germline V gene, CDR1 is SGHTA and CDR2 is FQGNSA. The V gene lost 5 bases and the J gene lost 6 bases, with 11 bases spanning the gap. The chain's CDR3 is CASSLQFSQPQHF. CDR3 nucleotide sequence: TGTGCCAGCAGCCTCCAATTTAGTCAGCCCCAGCATTTT.

This clone was counted a few times. The chain links TRBV27 to TRBJ2-7, with unresolved D. V dropped 3 bases and J dropped 3 bases, with 9 bases sitting between them. Germline V gene sequence: CDR1 MNHEY, CDR2 SMNVEV (reference sequence). This CDR3 is built from 13 residues. The CDR3 DNA follows: TGTGCCAGCAGTTTCGGTCCGTTCTACGAGCAGTACTTC. Its protein product is CASSFGPFYEQYF.

The CDR3 here is CASSRLAIEQYF. CDR3 DNA sequence: TGTGCCAGCAGTCGACTAGCGATCGAGCAGTACTTC. V is TRBV6-1 and J is TRBJ2-7; 8 bases fit TRBD2. V gave up 5 bases and J gave up 6 bases; unmatched junction bases: 3. This CDR3 region has 12 residues. Germline V gene lookup returns CDR1 MNHNS and CDR2 SASEGT.

The chain links TRBV18 to TRBJ1-1; 10 positions match TRBD1. V lost 6 bases, J lost 6 bases, and 4 bases stayed unmatched. This CDR3 is built from 13 residues. Germline values: CDR1 KGHSH, CDR2 LQKENI. The CDR3 DNA sequence: TGTGCCAGCTCCCCTGGACAGGGGGCTGAAGCTTTCTTT. Its protein product is CASSPGQGAEAFF.

This chain joins TRBV6-5 and TRBJ1-5; D is uncertain. The CDR3 is 15 residues long. CDR1 MNHEY and CDR2 SVGAGI come from the germline V gene. V was cut by 5 bases and J by 2 bases, with 13 bases left in between. The CDR3 sequence is CASSRTGMGNQPQHF. CDR3 DNA: TGTGCCAGCAGTCGGACCGGGATGGGCAATCAGCCCCAGCATTTT.

The V call is TRBV6-5, the J call TRBJ1-5; no firm D call. The CDR3 has 15 amino acids. Trimming removed 0 bases at V and 5 bases at J, with 11 bases between. Germline V gene lookup returns CDR1 MNHEY and CDR2 SVGAGI. The CDR3 protein is CASSYSRTPDQPQHF. The CDR3 region has the DNA TGTGCCAGCAGTTACTCGAGGACTCCAGATCAGCCCCAGCATTTT.

This clone was observed a few times. This sequence joins TRBV5-6 and TRBJ2-7; 14 bases fit TRBD2. Trimming at V came to 4 bases and at J to 9 bases, leaving 9 bases not matched to a gene. CDR1 and CDR2 (germline): SGHDT, YYEEEE. The CDR3 extends over 15 amino acids. DNA for the CDR3: TGTGCCAGCAGCCGGACGGGACTAGCGGGGGTAGGGCAGTACTTC. This encodes CASSRTGLAGVGQYF.

This clone was counted a few times. This chain joins TRBV5-1 and TRBJ2-3; 7 bases align to TRBD1. CDR1 is SGHRS and CDR2 is YFSETQ in the germline V gene. This CDR3 region has 14 residues. V was clipped by 0 bases and J by 6 bases; unmatched bases: 4. The CDR3 DNA reads TGCGCCAGCAGCTTGGAAGGGGGCGGTGATACGCAGTATTTT. It encodes CASSLEGGGDTQYF.

The chain combines TRBV7-2 with TRBJ2-7, with TRBD2 matching 7 bases. Per the germline V gene, CDR1 is SGHTA and CDR2 is FQGNSA. With 4 bases clipped from V and 0 bases from J, the junction kept 6 bases outside the gene matches. There are 15 residues in the CDR3. The CDR3 protein is CASSYSGPDSYEQYF. The CDR3 DNA is TGTGCCAGCAGCTATAGCGGGCCAGACTCCTACGAGCAGTACTTC.

V and J are TRBV11-3 and TRBJ2-5, with a tentative D call TRBD2 (5 bases). The CDR3 has 14 residues. V was trimmed by 5 bases and J by 5 bases, leaving 15 bases between them. Germline V lookup: CDR1 SGHNT, CDR2 YENEEA. This chain's CDR3 is CASSPNGVGETQYF. The CDR3, as DNA: TGTGCCAGCAGCCCCAACGGGGTCGGGGAGACCCAGTACTTC.

In its sample, this clone was seen a few times. The CDR3, as DNA: TGTGCCAGCAGCTTACCCCGACAGGGGGGGGACTATGGCTACACCTTC. This gives the protein CASSLPRQGGDYGYTF. V gene TRBV7-8 combines with J gene TRBJ1-2, with TRBD1 matching 9 bases. This CDR3 has 16 residues. V shed 2 bases, J shed 3 bases, and the junction held 7 bases outside the gene matches. Germline CDR1 reads SGHVS; CDR2 reads FQNEAQ.